The 26 T cell receptor beta chains presented below share a single source sample, sequenced in a study of long-term antiretroviral therapy in people with HIV. A v3.0 immunoSEQ assay was performed at survey level. Produced via immunoSEQ multiplex PCR; TCRdb's table is partial and in-frame only. Of 45,000 or so clones in the sample, over 90% were seen once. The starting material was unsorted PBMCs, obtained 3.7 years after starting antiretroviral therapy. These receptors were taken from a woman aged 50 to 60 with HIV.

This chain links TRBV18 with TRBJ2-1; D remains unclear. Germline V CDR1 and CDR2: KGHSH, LQKENI. Deletions cut 3 bases from V and 8 bases from J, with 14 bases between. The length of the CDR3 is 14 residues. CDR3 DNA sequence: TGTGCCAGCTCACCCAGAAAAGATCACGATGAGCAGTTCTTC. Its translation: CASSPRKDHDEQFF.

V and J are TRBV5-5 and TRBJ1-6; 7 nucleotides align to TRBD1. Looked up from germline, CDR1 is SGHKS and CDR2 is YYEKEE (reference sequence). Germline trimming cut 0 bases from V and 9 bases from J; bases unmatched to any gene: 6. The CDR3 length is 15 residues. The CDR3 DNA reads TGTGCCAGCAGCTTGGGAGGGGGCGCAGGTTCACCCCTCCACTTT. Residues: CASSLGGGAGSPLHF. The full variable domain, its missing parts supplied by reference TRBV5-5 and TRBJ1-6, is DAGVTQSPTHLIKTRGQQVTLRCSPISGHKSVSWYQQVLGQGPQFIFQYYEKEERGRGNFPDRFSARQFPNYSSELNVNALLLGDSALYLCASSLGGGAGSPLHFGNGTRLTVT.

This chain uses TRBV6-1 with TRBJ2-2; tentative D call: TRBD1 (7 bases). The CDR3 is 14 amino acids. Trimming shortened V by 9 bases and J by 1 base, and 12 bases separated the two germline ends. From germline, CDR1 is MNHNS and CDR2 SASEGT. Written as DNA, the CDR3 is TGTGCCAGTCAGGGGGGAGAGAACACCGGGGAGCTGTTTTTT. This codes for CASQGGENTGELFF.

The chain recombines TRBV5-1 with TRBJ1-2; no clear D gene. The CDR3 contains 14 residues. Germline loops: CDR1 SGHRS, CDR2 YFSETQ. V was trimmed by 4 bases and J by 0 bases, leaving 10 bases between them. The CDR3 loop is CASSLDGANYGYTF. In DNA form, the CDR3 reads TGCGCCAGCAGCCTGGACGGAGCTAACTATGGCTACACCTTC.

The rearrangement links TRBV5-6 to TRBJ1-1, with TRBD1 matching 7 bases. Unmatched junction bases numbered 5, after V lost 0 bases and J lost 3 bases. Germline-derived CDR1 and CDR2 are SGHDT and YYEEEE. This CDR3 is built from 15 residues. The CDR3 spells CASSLVTTGDTEAFF. In nucleotides, the CDR3 is TGTGCCAGCAGCTTGGTTACAACAGGGGACACTGAAGCTTTCTTT.

This chain links TRBV9 with TRBJ2-5; D unresolved. V dropped 3 bases and J dropped 0 bases, with 9 bases sitting between them. The CDR3 loop spans 14 amino acids. Germline CDR1 and CDR2: SGDLS and YYNGEE. CDR3 coding DNA: TGTGCCAGCAGCGACGATCTGTACCAAGAGACCCAGTACTTC. Protein: CASSDDLYQETQYF.

This clone was picked up one time. The rearrangement joins TRBV7-8 to TRBJ2-7; 7 positions agree with TRBD2. The ends lost 5 bases at V and 2 bases at J; junction bases unmatched: 9. Germline V gives CDR1 SGHVS, CDR2 FQNEAQ. This CDR3 comprises 15 residues. This CDR3 reads CASSPLGGVTYEQYF. Written as DNA, the CDR3 is TGTGCCAGCAGCCCCCTGGGGGGGGTCACCTACGAGCAGTACTTC.

This chain uses TRBV7-2 with TRBJ2-7, with D possibly called TRBD1 or TRBD2 (5 bases each). This CDR3 region has 15 residues. The V end lost 5 bases, the J end lost 2 bases, and 16 bases lay between the germline ends. Germline CDR1 SGHTA, CDR2 FQGNSA. The CDR3, as DNA: TGTGCCAGCAGCCTAATCCCGCAGGGAGCCTACGAGCAGTACTTC. Its protein product is CASSLIPQGAYEQYF.

The rearrangement joins TRBV11-2 to TRBJ2-3, with D perhaps matching TRBD2 (6 bases). CDR1 is SGHAT and CDR2 is FQNNGV in the germline V gene. V lost 1 base to trimming and J lost 2 bases, with 13 bases between them. The CDR3 loop spans 16 amino acids. CDR3 in amino acids: CASSLGVVADTDTQYF. CDR3 sequence (DNA): TGTGCCAGCAGCTTAGGGGTTGTAGCGGACACAGATACGCAGTATTTT.

The chain couples TRBV5-4 to TRBJ2-6; no clear D gene. The CDR3 runs to 13 residues. CDR1 and CDR2 from the germline V gene are SGHNT and YYREEE (reference sequence). The ends were cut back, 5 bases at V and 6 bases at J, with 9 bases in the middle. CDR3 DNA sequence: TGTGCCAGCAGTTCAGGTGCGGCCAACGTCCTGACTTTC. As protein: CASSSGAANVLTF. The whole variable domain, filled in from reference TRBV5-4 and TRBJ2-6, reads ETGVTQSPTHLIKTRGQQVTLRCSSQSGHNTVSWYQQALGQGPQFIFQYYREEENGRGNFPPRFSGLQFPNYSSELNVNALELDDSALYLCASSSGAANVLTFGAGSRLTVL.

This rearrangement joins TRBV4-2 to TRBJ2-2; D is unclear. The CDR3 length is 13 residues. V dropped 4 bases and J dropped 4 bases, with 7 bases sitting between them. The germline gives CDR1 LGHNA, CDR2 YNFKEQ. CDR3 nucleotides: TGTGCCAGCAGCCCAATTTCCACCGGGGAGCTGTTTTTT. Translation: CASSPISTGELFF.

The chain joins TRBV21-1 to TRBJ2-3; the D call in the table, TRBD2, was not verified against the DNA. TRBV21-1 is reported as a pseudogene. The CDR3 has 15 residues. CDR3 residues: CASSKNTSGADTQYF. The CDR3 DNA reads TGTGCCAGCAGCAAAAATACTAGCGGTGCAGATACGCAGTATTTT.

The chain combines TRBV5-6 with TRBJ2-1, with 8 bases lining up with TRBD2. The CDR3 runs to 15 residues. The germline V gene encodes CDR1 SGHDT and CDR2 YYEEEE. The trim removed 0 bases at V and 3 bases at J, leaving 2 bases unmatched. In DNA form, the CDR3 reads TGTGCCAGCAGCTTGGCCGGGGGGGGCTACAATGAGCAGTTCTTC. This encodes CASSLAGGGYNEQFF.

V and J are TRBV30 and TRBJ1-1; 9 bases align to TRBD1. CDR3 size: 15 residues. Trimming at V came to 3 bases and at J to 0 bases, leaving 5 bases not matched to a gene. Germline-derived CDR1 and CDR2 are GTSNPN and SVGIG (reference sequence). The DNA of the CDR3 is TGTGCCTGGAGATACCGGGACAGGGTGAACACTGAAGCTTTCTTT. It yields the protein CAWRYRDRVNTEAFF.

This chain links TRBV4-1 with TRBJ2-2; 7 bases are shared with TRBD2. Germline-derived CDR1 and CDR2 are MGHRA and YSYEKL. J lost 1 base, V lost 1 base, and 6 bases had no gene match. The CDR3 covers 17 residues. The CDR3 protein is CASSQVVGGGNTGELFF. The CDR3 region has the DNA TGCGCCAGCAGCCAAGTCGTTGGCGGGGGGAACACCGGGGAGCTGTTTTTT.

The chain has TRBV11-2 and TRBJ1-6; the match to TRBD1 covers 11 bases. J was trimmed by 10 bases and V by 0 bases; bases with no gene match: 5. CDR1 is SGHAT, CDR2 FQNNGV, per germline. The CDR3 has 16 residues. The CDR3 nucleotides read TGTGCCAGCAGCTTAGATCGGACAGGGGGCTTATCACCCCTCCACTTT. It codes for CASSLDRTGGLSPLHF.

The chain links TRBV5-1 to TRBJ2-6; a possible D gene is TRBD1 (6 bases). The CDR3 is 16 amino acids. Germline-derived CDR1 and CDR2 are SGHRS and YFSETQ. The V end lost 7 bases, the J end lost 0 bases, and 14 bases lay between the germline ends. The CDR3 coding sequence is TGCGCCAGCGCACAGGGTGGGACCTCTGGGGCCAACGTCCTGACTTTC. Its translation: CASAQGGTSGANVLTF.

This clone showed up just once. The J gene is TRBJ1-1, the V gene TRBV27, with a tentative D call TRBD1 (5 bases). Trimming left V 6 bases short and J 5 bases short, with 10 bases between. Per the germline V gene, CDR1 is MNHEY and CDR2 is SMNVEV (reference sequence). This CDR3 is built from 12 residues. The CDR3 loop reads CASSPGGTEAFF. CDR3 sequence (DNA): TGTGCCAGCAGCCCGGGGGGAACTGAAGCTTTCTTT.

This clone was seen just once. The rearrangement joins TRBV5-4 to TRBJ1-6, with D maybe TRBD1 (6 bases). In germline, CDR1 is SGHNT, CDR2 YYREEE (reference sequence). Trimming shortened V by 0 bases and J by 4 bases, and 11 bases separated the two germline ends. CDR3 size: 16 residues. The CDR3 DNA follows: TGTGCCAGCAGCTTGGGAGGGGGGACGTATAATTCACCCCTCCACTTT. This encodes CASSLGGGTYNSPLHF.

The chain joins TRBV9 to TRBJ2-1; either TRBD1 or TRBD2 may supply D (5 bases each). Trimming removed 4 bases from V and 8 bases from J, with 19 bases in between. This CDR3 is built from 15 residues. Germline CDR1 is SGDLS and CDR2 is YYNGEE. DNA for the CDR3: TGTGCCAGCAGCCCTAGAGCCGGGACGTCGGATGAGCAGTTCTTC. This translates into CASSPRAGTSDEQFF.

The chain employs TRBV7-9 and TRBJ2-5; D perhaps matches TRBD1 (5 bases). V was clipped by 2 bases and J by 1 base, with 11 bases between them. The CDR3 covers 15 residues. The germline CDR1 and CDR2 sequences are SEHNR and FQNEAQ (reference sequence). This CDR3 reads CASSLRQGLQETQYF. DNA of the CDR3: TGTGCCAGCAGCTTACGCCAGGGCCTCCAAGAGACCCAGTACTTC.

This chain links TRBV5-1 with TRBJ1-4; TRBD1 agrees at 8 bases. The CDR3 is made up of 16 amino acids. The trim removed 0 bases at V and 7 bases at J, leaving 8 bases unmatched. Germline lookup yields CDR1 SGHRS and CDR2 YFSETQ. This CDR3 is CASSLAVQGAIEKLFF. Here the CDR3 DNA reads TGCGCCAGCAGCTTGGCGGTCCAGGGGGCTATTGAAAAACTGTTTTTT.

This chain connects TRBV5-1 to TRBJ1-6; D may be TRBD1 (5 bases). The CDR3 spans 15 residues. The germline CDR1 and CDR2 sequences are SGHRS and YFSETQ. The V gene lost 0 bases and the J gene lost 7 bases, with 11 bases spanning the gap. CDR3 in DNA: TGCGCCAGCAGCTTGGCGGTAGGGGCAAATTCACCCCTCCACTTT. Translated, it gives CASSLAVGANSPLHF.

Of note for this clone: One junction end does not reproduce the germline sequence, and a read error may be involved. The chain is built from TRBV7-7 and TRBJ2-5, with TRBD2 matching 11 bases. This CDR3 comprises 16 residues. Germline CDR1 reads SSHAT; CDR2 reads FNYEAQ (reference sequence). Written as DNA, the CDR3 is TGTGCTAGCAGCCCGGGGGTAGCGGGGGGGCGAGAGACCCAGTACTTC. Protein: CASSPGVAGGRETQYF.

This rearrangement joins TRBV6-4 to TRBJ1-1; 8 positions agree with TRBD1. CDR1 is MRHNA, CDR2 SNTAGT, per germline. The CDR3 is made up of 15 amino acids. V gave up 6 bases and J gave up 2 bases; unmatched junction bases: 8. CDR3 in amino acids: CASRTDRAGNTEAFF. The CDR3 DNA follows: TGTGCCAGCAGGACGGACAGGGCGGGTAACACTGAAGCTTTCTTT.

This chain joins TRBV5-1 and TRBJ1-4; no clear D. The V gene lost 0 bases and the J gene lost 4 bases, with 13 bases spanning the gap. Looked up from germline, CDR1 is SGHRS and CDR2 is YFSETQ. The CDR3 has 16 residues. The CDR3 DNA is TGCGCCAGCAGCTTGGGACCGTATGGGGTTAATGAAAAACTGTTTTTT. Residues: CASSLGPYGVNEKLFF.